The subject of this entry is one T cell receptor beta chain. The data originate from a study of blood T cell repertoires in COVID-19. Study context: Samples taken during acute and convalescent COVID-19 were collected in the United States, Italy and Spain.

Those enrolled in Seattle joined during active infection and were followed longitudinally afterward. In the authors' workflow: Estimation of nucleated cell counts was performed using reference gene primer amplification. Sequencing used immunoSEQ multiplex PCR; TCRdb keeps in-frame clones, though not all of them. That table gives V, J and clone size, and the DNA gave D and trimming. The profile shows under 350,000 clones, 75% to 95% of them singletons. Deletions cut 1 base from V and 3 bases from J, with 13 bases between. The CDR3 extends over 15 amino acids. Germline loops: CDR1 SEHNR, CDR2 FQNEAQ (reference sequence).

The gene calls are TRBV7-9 and TRBJ2-7, with D possibly matching TRBD2 (5 bases). The sequenced sample was peripheral blood. The TCR comes from a woman in her 30s with COVID-19, enrolled during active disease. The CDR3 nucleotides are TGTGCCAGCAGCTTAGGTCGTCCGAGGGACTACGAGCAGTACTTC. It codes for CASSLGRPRDYEQYF.